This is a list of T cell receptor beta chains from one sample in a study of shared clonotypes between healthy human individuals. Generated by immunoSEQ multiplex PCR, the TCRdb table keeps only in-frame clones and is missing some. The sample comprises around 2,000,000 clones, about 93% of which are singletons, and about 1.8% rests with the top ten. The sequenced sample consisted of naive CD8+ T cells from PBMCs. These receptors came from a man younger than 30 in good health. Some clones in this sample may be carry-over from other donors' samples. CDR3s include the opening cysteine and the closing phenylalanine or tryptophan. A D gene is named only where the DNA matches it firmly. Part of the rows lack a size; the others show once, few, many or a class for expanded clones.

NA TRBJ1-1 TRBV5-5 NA TGTGCCAGCAGCCCACCGACAGGTGAACACTCTGAAGCTTTCTTT CASSPPTGEHSEAFF
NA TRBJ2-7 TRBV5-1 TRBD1 TGCGCCAGCAGCTTGCTGACAGGGGGCTCCTACGAGCAGTACTTC CASSLLTGGSYEQYF
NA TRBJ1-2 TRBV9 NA TGTGCCAGCAGCGTTGGCGGGGCCTTGTCGAGCTACACCTTC CASSVGGALSSYTF
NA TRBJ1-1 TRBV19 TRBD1 TGTGCCAGTAGTATATGGCCTCAGGGGGTGAACACTGAAGCTTTCTTT CASSIWPQGVNTEAFF
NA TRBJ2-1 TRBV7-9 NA TGTGCCAGCACCAAAATCGGATACAATGAGCAGTTCTTC CASTKIGYNEQFF
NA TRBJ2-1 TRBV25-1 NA TGTGCCAGCAGTGAGAGCCCGGGGGGCTGGGGTGAGCAGTTCTTC CASSESPGGWGEQFF
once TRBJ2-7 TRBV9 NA TGTGCCAGCAGCCCATCGGGGCGCCCCTACGAGCAGTACTTC CASSPSGRPYEQYF
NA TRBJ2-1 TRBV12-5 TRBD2 TGTGCTAGTGGTTTGGTAACGGCTAGCGGCCGGTCGAATGAGCAGTTCTTC CASGLVTASGRSNEQFF
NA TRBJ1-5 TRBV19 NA TGTGCCAGTATTGGGACGCACAATCAGCCCCAGCATTTT CASIGTHNQPQHF
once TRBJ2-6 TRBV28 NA TGTGCCAGCAGCCCGAGAAAGTTATTCGTCCTGACTTTC CASSPRKLFVLTF
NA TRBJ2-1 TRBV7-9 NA TGTGCCAGCAGCTTAGACGGGCCTAGCTCCTACAATGAGCAGTTCTTC CASSLDGPSSYNEQFF
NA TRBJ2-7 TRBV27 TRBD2 TGTGCCAGCAGTGGAGACTGGAGCGGGATCGGCGAGCAGTACTTC CASSGDWSGIGEQYF
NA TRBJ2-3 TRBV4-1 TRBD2 TGCGCCAGCAGCCAAGATCACCTAGCGGGTTATACGCAGTATTTT CASSQDHLAGYTQYF
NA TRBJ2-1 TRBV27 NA TGTGCCAGCAGTTTAGACTTGGCTGGGGATGAGCAGTTCTTC CASSLDLAGDEQFF
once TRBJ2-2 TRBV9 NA TGTGCCAGCAGCCCCGAAGCTAGTTGGGTCGGGGAGCTGTTTTTT CASSPEASWVGELFF
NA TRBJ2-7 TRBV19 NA TGTGCCAGTAGTCTATTTCTGGGGAATTCCTACGAGCAGTACTTC CASSLFLGNSYEQYF
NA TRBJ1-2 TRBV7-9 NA TGTGCCAGCAGCTCTACCAGTACGGGGGTCTATGGCTACACCTTC CASSSTSTGVYGYTF
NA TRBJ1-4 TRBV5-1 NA TGCGCCAGCAGCGCAAACAGGGAGGGGGGTGAAAAACTGTTTTTT CASSANREGGEKLFF
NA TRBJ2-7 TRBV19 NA TGTGCCAGTAGGATCCGGGACGGGCCCTACGAGCAGTACTTC CASRIRDGPYEQYF
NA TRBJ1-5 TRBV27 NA TGTGCCAGCAGTTTAACCCAGAACAATCAGCCCCAGCATTTT CASSLTQNNQPQHF
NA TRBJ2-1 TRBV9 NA TGTGCCAGCAGCACCGGGTCCTCTCCGGTCAATGAGCAGTTCTTC CASSTGSSPVNEQFF
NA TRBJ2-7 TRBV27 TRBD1 TGTGCCAGCAGTGACAGGGGCCCCACCTACGAGCAGTACTTC CASSDRGPTYEQYF